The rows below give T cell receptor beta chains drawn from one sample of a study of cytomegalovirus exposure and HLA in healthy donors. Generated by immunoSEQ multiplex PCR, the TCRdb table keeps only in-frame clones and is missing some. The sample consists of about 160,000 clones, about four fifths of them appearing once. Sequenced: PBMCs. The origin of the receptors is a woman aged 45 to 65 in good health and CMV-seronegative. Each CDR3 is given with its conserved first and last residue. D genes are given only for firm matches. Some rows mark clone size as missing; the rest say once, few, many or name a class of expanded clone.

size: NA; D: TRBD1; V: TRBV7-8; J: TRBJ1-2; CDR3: CASSTGQGEGYGYTF; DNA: TGTGCCAGCAGCACGGGACAGGGGGAGGGCTATGGCTACACCTTC
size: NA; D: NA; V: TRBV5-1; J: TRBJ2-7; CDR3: CASSYRGDEQYF; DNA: TGCGCCAGCAGCTATCGGGGTGACGAGCAGTACTTC
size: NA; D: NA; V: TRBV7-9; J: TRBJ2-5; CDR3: CSSSLRVETQYF; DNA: TGTTCCAGCAGCTTGCGGGTAGAGACCCAGTACTTC
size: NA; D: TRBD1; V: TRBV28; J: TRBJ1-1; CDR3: CASSLSAGGGRNTEAFF; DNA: TGTGCCAGCAGTTTATCGGCAGGGGGCGGTCGGAACACTGAAGCTTTCTTT
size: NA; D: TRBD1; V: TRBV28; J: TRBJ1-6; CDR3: CASNPGGPNSPLHF; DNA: TGTGCCAGCAATCCAGGGGGACCCAATTCACCCCTCCACTTT
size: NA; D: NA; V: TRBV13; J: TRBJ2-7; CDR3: CASSPGRAYEQYF; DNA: TGTGCCAGCAGCCCTGGTCGAGCCTACGAGCAGTACTTC
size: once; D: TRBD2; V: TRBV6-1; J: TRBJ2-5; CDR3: CASTEGLARETQYF; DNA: TGTGCCAGCACCGAGGGACTAGCGAGGGAGACCCAGTACTTC
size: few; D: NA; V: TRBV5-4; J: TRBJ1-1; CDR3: CASSGAGGSTEAFF; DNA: TGTGCCAGCAGCGGGGCGGGGGGAAGTACTGAAGCTTTCTTT
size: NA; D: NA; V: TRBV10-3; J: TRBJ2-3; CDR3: CAIRGGPGSTDTQYF; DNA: TGTGCCATCAGAGGAGGTCCGGGGAGCACAGATACGCAGTATTTT
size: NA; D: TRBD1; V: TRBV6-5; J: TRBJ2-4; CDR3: CASRAGTGLGNIQYF; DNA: TGTGCCAGCAGGGCCGGGACAGGATTAGGGAACATTCAGTACTTC
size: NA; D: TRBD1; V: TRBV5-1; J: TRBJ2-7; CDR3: CASSFWTGEPYEQYF; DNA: TGCGCCAGCAGCTTCTGGACAGGGGAACCCTACGAGCAGTACTTC
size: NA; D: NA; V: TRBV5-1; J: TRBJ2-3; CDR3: CASSSAGASGGNTQYF; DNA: TGCGCCAGCAGCTCCGCGGGGGCCAGCGGCGGAAATACGCAGTATTTT
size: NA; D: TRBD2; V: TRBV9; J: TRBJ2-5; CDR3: CASSVTSGGETQYF; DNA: TGTGCCAGCAGCGTGACTAGCGGGGGGGAGACCCAGTACTTC
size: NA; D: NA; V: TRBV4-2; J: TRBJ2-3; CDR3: CASSRRREVSDTQYF; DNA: TGTGCCAGCAGCCGTCGAAGAGAGGTGTCAGATACGCAGTATTTT
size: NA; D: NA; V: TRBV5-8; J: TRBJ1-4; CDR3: CASSLPGPAGLKLFF; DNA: TGTGCCAGCAGCTTACCGGGCCCCGCCGGACTAAAACTGTTTTTT
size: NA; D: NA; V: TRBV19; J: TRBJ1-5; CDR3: CASSIGTGSNQPQHF; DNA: TGTGCCAGTAGTATAGGAACCGGGAGCAATCAGCCCCAGCATTTT
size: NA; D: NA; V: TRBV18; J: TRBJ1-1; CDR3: CASSPSRSGANTEAFF; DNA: TGTGCCAGCTCACCAAGTCGGTCTGGGGCCAACACTGAAGCTTTCTTT
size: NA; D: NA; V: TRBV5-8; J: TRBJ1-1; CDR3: CASVTRGKNTEAFF; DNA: TGTGCCAGCGTTACCCGGGGGAAGAACACTGAAGCTTTCTTT
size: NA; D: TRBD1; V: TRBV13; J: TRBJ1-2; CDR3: CASSLGRDSRGYTF; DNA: TGTGCCAGCAGCTTAGGTCGGGACAGCCGTGGCTACACCTTC
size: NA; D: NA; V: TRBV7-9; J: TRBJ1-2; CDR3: CASSLATGANYGYTF; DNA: TGTGCCAGCAGCCTAGCGACAGGAGCTAACTATGGCTACACCTTC
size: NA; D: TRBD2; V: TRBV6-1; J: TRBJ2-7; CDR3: CASSPGTIYEQYF; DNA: TGTGCCAGCAGTCCCGGGACTATCTACGAGCAGTACTTC
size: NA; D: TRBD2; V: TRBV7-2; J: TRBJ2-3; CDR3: CASSFKRGGPSDTQYF; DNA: TGTGCCAGCAGCTTCAAGCGGGGGGGCCCGTCAGATACGCAGTATTTT
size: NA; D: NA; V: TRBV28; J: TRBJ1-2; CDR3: CASSFTRAGNYGYTF; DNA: TGTGCCAGCAGTTTTACCAGGGCAGGGAACTATGGCTACACCTTC
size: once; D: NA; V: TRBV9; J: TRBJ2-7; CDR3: CASSEGGLSYEQYF; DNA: TGTGCCAGCAGCGAAGGGGGACTATCCTACGAGCAGTACTTC
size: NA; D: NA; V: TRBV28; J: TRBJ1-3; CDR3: CASTANPGSGNTIYF; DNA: TGTGCCAGCACCGCCAACCCGGGTAGCGGAAACACCATATATTTT
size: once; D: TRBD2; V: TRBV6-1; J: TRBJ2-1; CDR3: CASSRGGGASNEQFF; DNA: TGTGCCAGCAGTCGAGGCGGGGGGGCAAGCAATGAGCAGTTCTTC
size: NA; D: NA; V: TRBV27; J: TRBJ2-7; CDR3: CASSLYFAYEQYF; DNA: TGTGCCAGCAGTTTATATTTCGCCTACGAGCAGTACTTC
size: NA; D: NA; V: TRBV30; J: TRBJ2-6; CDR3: CAWSTTGANVLTF; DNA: TGTGCCTGGAGTACAACGGGGGCCAACGTCCTGACTTTC
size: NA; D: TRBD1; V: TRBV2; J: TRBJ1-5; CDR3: CASSEQGGNQPQHF; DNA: TGTGCCAGCAGTGAACAGGGGGGCAATCAGCCCCAGCATTTT
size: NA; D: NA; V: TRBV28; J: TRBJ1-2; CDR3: CASEGARGYTF; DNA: TGTGCCAGTGAAGGGGCGCGGGGCTACACCTTC
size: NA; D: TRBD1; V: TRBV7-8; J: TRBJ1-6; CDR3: CASSLDRAPLHF; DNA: TGTGCCAGCAGCCTGGACAGGGCACCCCTCCACTTT
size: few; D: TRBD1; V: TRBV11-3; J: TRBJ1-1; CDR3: CASSFGGQVGKGMNTEAFF; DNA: TGTGCCAGCAGCTTCGGCGGACAGGTAGGTAAGGGCATGAACACTGAAGCTTTCTTT
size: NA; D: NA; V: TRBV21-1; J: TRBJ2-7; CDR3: CASSRVGGSYEQYF; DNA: TGTGCCAGCAGCAGGGTCGGAGGTTCCTACGAGCAGTACTTC
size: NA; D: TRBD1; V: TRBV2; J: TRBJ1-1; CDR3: CASRSGSGGKTEAFF; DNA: TGTGCCAGCAGGTCGGGTTCAGGGGGCAAGACTGAAGCTTTCTTT
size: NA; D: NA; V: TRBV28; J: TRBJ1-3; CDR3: CATRGGSGNTIYF; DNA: TGTGCCACGCGGGGGGGCTCTGGAAACACCATATATTTT
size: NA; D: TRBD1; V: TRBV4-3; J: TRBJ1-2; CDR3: CASSKGLGQNYGYTF; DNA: TGCGCCAGCAGCAAAGGTTTGGGACAGAACTATGGCTACACCTTC
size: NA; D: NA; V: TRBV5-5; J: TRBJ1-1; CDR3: CASSLVGAMNTEAFF; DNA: TGTGCCAGCAGCTTGGTTGGGGCTATGAACACTGAAGCTTTCTTT